Given below is one T cell receptor beta chain in context. Its specificity is unknown. This record belongs to a study of T cells after posttransplantation cyclophosphamide. The study's findings and limits: Donor CD8+ memory clones often dominated recipient blood repertoires at later times. After PTCy, TRB diversity resembled that of CNI/methotrexate controls.

Sequencing used immunoSEQ multiplex PCR; TCRdb keeps in-frame clones, though not all of them. Of 28,000 or so clones listed, about nine tenths are singletons. Germline V gene sequence: CDR1 KGHSH, CDR2 LQKENI. With V trimmed by 6 bases and J by 7 bases, 8 bases remained unmatched. The CDR3 sequence is 14 residues long. On the day of bone marrow donation, the related graft donor provided peripheral blood. Sequenced: PBMCs. This receptor was identified in a man in his fifties. This rearrangement joins TRBV18 to TRBJ1-4; TRBD1 matches 7 bases. CDR3 bases: TGTGCCAGCTCGCTCTTGAACAGGGGTGAAAAACTGTTTTTT. This gives the protein CASSLLNRGEKLFF.